The sequence of this TCR beta chain was determined in a study of T cells in Graves' hyperthyroidism and ophthalmopathy. The study, taken as a whole, reports: Ophthalmopathy and stable hyperthyroidism were told apart by a 13 V-J model. Also found in blood were most expanded thyroid clonotypes above 0.001.

There are many counts of this clonotype. Antigen: not known. TCR beta CDR3 region amplification was performed from RNA transcripts. The HTBI primer set served for first-round RT-PCR of the TCR CDR3. TCRdb re-called the multiplex PCR reads through MiXCR, storing one row per CDR3 protein. This table holds about 640,000 distinct CDR3 sequences, about 20% found once. The study based diagnoses on clinical symptoms, serum thyroxine and TRAb, thyroid ultrasound and orbital computed tomography. The PBMCs were taken from approximately 9 ml of fresh peripheral blood. Trimming cost V 7 bases and J 1 base, with 7 bases left between them. This CDR3 contains 12 residues. The germline CDR1 and CDR2 sequences are MDHEN and SYDVKM.

This TCR came from a man aged 30 to 39 with Graves' ophthalmopathy. The chain links TRBV28 to TRBJ1-1; D is unresolved. The sequencing sample was made of blood. In DNA, the CDR3 is TGTGCCAGCACGGAGGGGAACACTGAAGCTTTCTTT. Translation gives CASTEGNTEAFF.